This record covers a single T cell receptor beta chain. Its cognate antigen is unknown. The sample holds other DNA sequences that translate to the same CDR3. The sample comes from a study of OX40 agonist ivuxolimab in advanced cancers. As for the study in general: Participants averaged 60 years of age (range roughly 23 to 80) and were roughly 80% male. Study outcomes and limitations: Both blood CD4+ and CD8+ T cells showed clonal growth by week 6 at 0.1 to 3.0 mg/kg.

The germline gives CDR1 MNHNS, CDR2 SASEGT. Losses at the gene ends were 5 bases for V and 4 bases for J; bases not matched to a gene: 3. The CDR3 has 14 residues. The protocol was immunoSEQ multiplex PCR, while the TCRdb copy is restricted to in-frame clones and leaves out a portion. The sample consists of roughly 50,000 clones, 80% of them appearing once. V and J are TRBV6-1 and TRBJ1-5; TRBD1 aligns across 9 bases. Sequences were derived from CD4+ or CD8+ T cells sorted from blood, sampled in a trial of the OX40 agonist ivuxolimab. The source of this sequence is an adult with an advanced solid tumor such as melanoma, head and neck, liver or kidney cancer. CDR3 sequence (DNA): TGTGCCAGCAGTTTGACAGGGGGTAATCAGCCCCAGCATTTT. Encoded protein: CASSLTGGNQPQHF.